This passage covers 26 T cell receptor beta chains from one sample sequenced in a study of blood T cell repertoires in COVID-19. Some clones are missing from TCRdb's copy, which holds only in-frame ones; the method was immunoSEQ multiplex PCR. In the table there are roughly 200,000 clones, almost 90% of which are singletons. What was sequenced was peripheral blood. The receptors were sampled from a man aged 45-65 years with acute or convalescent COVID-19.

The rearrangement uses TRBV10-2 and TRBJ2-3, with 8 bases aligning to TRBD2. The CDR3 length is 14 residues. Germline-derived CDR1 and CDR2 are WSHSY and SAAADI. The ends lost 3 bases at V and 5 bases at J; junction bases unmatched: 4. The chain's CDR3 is CASSDSGGGDTQYF. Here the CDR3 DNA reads TGCGCCAGCAGTGATTCGGGGGGGGGAGATACGCAGTATTTT.

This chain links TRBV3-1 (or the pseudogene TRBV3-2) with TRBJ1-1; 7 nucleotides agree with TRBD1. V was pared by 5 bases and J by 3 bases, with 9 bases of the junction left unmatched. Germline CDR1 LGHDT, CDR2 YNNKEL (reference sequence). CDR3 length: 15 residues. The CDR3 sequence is CASSNLPTGDTEAFF. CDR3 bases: TGTGCCAGCAGCAACCTCCCTACAGGGGACACTGAAGCTTTCTTT.

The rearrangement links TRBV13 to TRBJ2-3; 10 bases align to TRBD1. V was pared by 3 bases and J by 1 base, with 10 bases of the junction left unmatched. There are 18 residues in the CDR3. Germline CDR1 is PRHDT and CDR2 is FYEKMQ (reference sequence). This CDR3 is CASSFPSDRGIRTDTQYF. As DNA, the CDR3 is TGTGCCAGCAGCTTTCCATCGGACAGGGGGATTCGCACAGATACGCAGTATTTT.

The CDR3 nucleotides are TGTGCCAGCAGACGGGGGACAGGGGCGAATAGCAATCAGCCCCAGCATTTT. Its protein is CASRRGTGANSNQPQHF. The chain joins TRBV27 to TRBJ1-5; 10 bases align to TRBD1. Germline V gene lookup returns CDR1 MNHEY and CDR2 SMNVEV (reference sequence). V lost 6 bases to trimming and J lost 0 bases; unmatched junction nucleotides: 8. This CDR3 is built from 17 residues.

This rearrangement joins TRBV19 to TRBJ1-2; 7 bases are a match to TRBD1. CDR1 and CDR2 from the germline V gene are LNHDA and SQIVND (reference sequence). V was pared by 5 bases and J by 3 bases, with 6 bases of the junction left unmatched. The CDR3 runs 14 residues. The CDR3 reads CASSFRDSYYGYTF. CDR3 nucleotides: TGTGCCAGTAGTTTCCGGGACAGTTACTATGGCTACACCTTC.

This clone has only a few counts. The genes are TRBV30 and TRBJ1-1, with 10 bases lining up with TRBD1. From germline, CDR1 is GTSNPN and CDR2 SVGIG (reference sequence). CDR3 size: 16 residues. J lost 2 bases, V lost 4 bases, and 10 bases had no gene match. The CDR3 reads CAWTSGTGALNTEAFF. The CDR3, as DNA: TGTGCCTGGACCTCCGGGACAGGGGCATTAAACACTGAAGCTTTCTTT.

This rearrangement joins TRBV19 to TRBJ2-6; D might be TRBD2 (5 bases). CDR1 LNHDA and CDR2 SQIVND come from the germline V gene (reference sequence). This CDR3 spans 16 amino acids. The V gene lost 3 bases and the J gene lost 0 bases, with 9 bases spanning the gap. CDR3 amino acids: CASSIGGRSGANVLTF. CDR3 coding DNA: TGTGCCAGTAGTATCGGCGGGCGCTCTGGGGCCAACGTCCTGACTTTC.

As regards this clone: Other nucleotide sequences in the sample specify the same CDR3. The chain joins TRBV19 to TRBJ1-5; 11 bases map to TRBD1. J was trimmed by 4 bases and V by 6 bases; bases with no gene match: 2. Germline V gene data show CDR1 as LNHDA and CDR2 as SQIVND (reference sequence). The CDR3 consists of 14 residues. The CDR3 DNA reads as TGTGCCAGTAGAGGGACAGGGGGAAATCAGCCCCAGCATTTT. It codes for CASRGTGGNQPQHF.

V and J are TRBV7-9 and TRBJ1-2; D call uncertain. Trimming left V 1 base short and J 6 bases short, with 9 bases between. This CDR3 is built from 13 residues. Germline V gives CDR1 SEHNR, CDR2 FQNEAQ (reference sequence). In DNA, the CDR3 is TGTGCCAGCAGCTTAGGAGGTGGTGATGGCTACACCTTC. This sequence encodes CASSLGGGDGYTF.

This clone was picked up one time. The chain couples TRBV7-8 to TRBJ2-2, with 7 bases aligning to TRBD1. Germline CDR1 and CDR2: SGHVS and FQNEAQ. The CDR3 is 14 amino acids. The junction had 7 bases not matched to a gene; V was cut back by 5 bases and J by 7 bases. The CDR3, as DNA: TGTGCCAGCAGCCTCACAGGGGTAGGCGGGGAGCTGTTTTTT. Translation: CASSLTGVGGELFF. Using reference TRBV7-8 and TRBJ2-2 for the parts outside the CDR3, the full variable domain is GAGVSQSPRYKVAKRGQDVALRCDPISGHVSLFWYQQALGQGPEFLTYFQNEAQLDKSGLPSDRFFAERPEGSVSTLKIQRTQQEDSAVYLCASSLTGVGGELFFGEGSRLTVL.

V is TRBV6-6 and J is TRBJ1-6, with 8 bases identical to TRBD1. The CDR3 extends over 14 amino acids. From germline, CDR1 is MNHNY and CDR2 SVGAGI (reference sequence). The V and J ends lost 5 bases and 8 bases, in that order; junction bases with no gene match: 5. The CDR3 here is CASSPDRVDSPLHF. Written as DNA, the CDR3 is TGTGCCAGCAGTCCGGACAGGGTGGATTCACCCCTCCACTTT.

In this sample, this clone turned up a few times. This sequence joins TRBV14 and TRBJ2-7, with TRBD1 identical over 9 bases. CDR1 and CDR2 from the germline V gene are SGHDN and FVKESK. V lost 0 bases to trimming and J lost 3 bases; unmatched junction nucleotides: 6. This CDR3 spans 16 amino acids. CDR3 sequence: CASSQDGDRDFYEQYF. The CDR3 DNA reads TGTGCCAGCAGCCAAGATGGGGACAGGGACTTCTACGAGCAGTACTTC.

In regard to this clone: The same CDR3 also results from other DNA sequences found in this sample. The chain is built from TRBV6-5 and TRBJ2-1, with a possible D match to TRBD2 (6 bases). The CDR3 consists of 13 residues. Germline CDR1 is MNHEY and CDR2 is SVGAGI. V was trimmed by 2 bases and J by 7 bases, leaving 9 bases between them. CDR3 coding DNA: TGTGCCAGCAGTTACGGTGGGGGGAATGAGCAGTTCTTC. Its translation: CASSYGGGNEQFF.

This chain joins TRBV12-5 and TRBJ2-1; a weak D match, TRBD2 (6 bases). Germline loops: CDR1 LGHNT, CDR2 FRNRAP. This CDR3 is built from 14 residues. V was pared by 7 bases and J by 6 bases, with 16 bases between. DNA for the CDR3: TGTGCTAGTGCCCCCACGGGAGTTGGCAATGAGCAGTTCTTC. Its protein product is CASAPTGVGNEQFF.

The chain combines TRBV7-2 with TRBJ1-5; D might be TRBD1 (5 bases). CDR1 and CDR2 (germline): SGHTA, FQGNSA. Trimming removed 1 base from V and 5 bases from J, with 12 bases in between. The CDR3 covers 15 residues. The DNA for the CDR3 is TGTGCCAGCAGCTTAGATGGGGGGAGCTATCAGCCCCAGCATTTT. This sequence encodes CASSLDGGSYQPQHF.

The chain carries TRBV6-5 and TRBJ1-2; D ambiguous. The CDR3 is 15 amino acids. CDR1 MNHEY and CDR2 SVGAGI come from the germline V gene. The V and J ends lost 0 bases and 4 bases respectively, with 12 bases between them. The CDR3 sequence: CASSYSMRVPYGYTF. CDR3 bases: TGTGCCAGCAGTTACTCCATGAGGGTCCCCTATGGCTACACCTTC.

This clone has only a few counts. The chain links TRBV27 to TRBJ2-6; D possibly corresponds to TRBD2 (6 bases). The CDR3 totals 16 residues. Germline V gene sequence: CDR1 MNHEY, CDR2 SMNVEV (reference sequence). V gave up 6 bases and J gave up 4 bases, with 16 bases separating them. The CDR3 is CASSRPGSVGANVLTF. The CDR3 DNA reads TGTGCCAGCAGCCGACCCGGGAGTGTCGGGGCCAACGTCCTGACTTTC.

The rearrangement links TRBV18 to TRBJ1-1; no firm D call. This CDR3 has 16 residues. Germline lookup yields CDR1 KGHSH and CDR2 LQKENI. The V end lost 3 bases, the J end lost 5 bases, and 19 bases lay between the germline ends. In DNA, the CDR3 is TGTGCCAGCTCACCGGGGAGGGAGGTTGCGTGGACTGAAGCTTTCTTT. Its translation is CASSPGREVAWTEAFF.

The DNA for the CDR3 is TGTGCCAGCTCACCAACCAGGGAGGTACGGGAAGCTTTCTTT. Its translation: CASSPTREVREAFF. The V call is TRBV18, the J call TRBJ1-1, with D tentatively TRBD1 (5 bases). This CDR3 comprises 14 residues. Germline CDR1 reads KGHSH; CDR2 reads LQKENI. V was pared by 2 bases and J by 8 bases, with 15 bases between.

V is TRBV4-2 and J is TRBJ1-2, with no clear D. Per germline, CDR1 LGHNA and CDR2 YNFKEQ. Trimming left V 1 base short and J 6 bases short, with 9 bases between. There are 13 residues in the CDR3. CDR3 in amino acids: CASSQVGGDGYTF. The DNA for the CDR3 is TGTGCCAGCAGCCAAGTGGGCGGGGATGGCTACACCTTC.

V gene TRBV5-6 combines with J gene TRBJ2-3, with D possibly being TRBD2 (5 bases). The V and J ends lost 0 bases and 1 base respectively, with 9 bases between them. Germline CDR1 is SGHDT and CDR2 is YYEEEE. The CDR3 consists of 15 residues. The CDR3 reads CASSLAGDRTDTQYF. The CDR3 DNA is TGTGCCAGCAGCTTGGCCGGGGATCGCACAGATACGCAGTATTTT.

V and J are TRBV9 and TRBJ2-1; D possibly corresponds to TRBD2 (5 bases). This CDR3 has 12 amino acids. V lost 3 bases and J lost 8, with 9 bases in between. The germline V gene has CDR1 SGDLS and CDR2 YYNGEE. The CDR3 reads CASSAPSHEQFF. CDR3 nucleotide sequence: TGTGCCAGCAGCGCACCTAGCCATGAGCAGTTCTTC. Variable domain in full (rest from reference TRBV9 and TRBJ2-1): DSGVTQTPKHLITATGQRVTLRCSPRSGDLSVYWYQQSLDQGLQFLIQYYNGEERAKGNILERFSAQQFPDLHSELNLSSLELGDSALYFCASSAPSHEQFFGPGTRLTVL.

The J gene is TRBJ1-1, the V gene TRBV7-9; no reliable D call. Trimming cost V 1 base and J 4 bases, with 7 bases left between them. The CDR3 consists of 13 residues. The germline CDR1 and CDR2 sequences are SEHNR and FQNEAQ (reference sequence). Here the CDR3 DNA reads TGTGCCAGCAGCTTAGAGGAGGGCACTGAAGCTTTCTTT. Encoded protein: CASSLEEGTEAFF. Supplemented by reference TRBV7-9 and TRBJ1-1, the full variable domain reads DTGVSQNPRHKITKRGQNVTFRCDPISEHNRLYWYRQTLGQGPEFLTYFQNEAQLEKSRLLSDRFSAERPKGSFSTLEIQRTEQGDSAMYLCASSLEEGTEAFFGQGTRLTVV.

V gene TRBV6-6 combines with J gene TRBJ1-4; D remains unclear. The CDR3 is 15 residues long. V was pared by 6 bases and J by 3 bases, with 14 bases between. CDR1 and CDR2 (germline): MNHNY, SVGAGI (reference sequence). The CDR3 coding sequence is TGTGCCAGCAGCTACGCGGGGTTATCTAATGAAAAACTGTTTTTT. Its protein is CASSYAGLSNEKLFF.

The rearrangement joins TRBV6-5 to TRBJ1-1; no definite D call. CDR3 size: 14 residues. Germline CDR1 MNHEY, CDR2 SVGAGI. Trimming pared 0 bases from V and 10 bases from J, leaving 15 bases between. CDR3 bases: TGTGCCAGCAGTTACTCGTATAGACTTGAGGGAGCTTTCTTT. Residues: CASSYSYRLEGAFF.

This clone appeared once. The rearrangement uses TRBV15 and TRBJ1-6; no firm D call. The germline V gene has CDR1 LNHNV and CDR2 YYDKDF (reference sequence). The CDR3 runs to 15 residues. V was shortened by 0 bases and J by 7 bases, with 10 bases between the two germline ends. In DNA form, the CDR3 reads TGTGCCACCAGCAGAGAAGCTATAATGAATTCACCCCTCCACTTT. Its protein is CATSREAIMNSPLHF.